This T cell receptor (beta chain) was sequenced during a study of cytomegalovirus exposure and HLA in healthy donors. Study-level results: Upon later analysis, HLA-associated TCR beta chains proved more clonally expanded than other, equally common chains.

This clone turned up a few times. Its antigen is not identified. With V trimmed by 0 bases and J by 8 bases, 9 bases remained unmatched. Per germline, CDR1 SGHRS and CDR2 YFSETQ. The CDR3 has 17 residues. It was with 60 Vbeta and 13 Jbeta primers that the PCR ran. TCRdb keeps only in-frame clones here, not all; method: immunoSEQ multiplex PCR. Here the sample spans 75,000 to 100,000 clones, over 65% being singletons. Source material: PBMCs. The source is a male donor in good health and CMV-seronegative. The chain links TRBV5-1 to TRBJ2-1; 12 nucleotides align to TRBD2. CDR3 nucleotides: TGCGCCAGCAGCTTGGACACTCTAGCGGGAGGGGGGGATGAGCAGTTCTTC. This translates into CASSLDTLAGGGDEQFF.